Listed below are T cell receptor beta chains from one sample, sequenced in a study of T cell clonotyping in hematopoietic cell transplantation. The data were produced by immunoSEQ multiplex PCR, yet TCRdb's version contains in-frame clones alone and is incomplete. The data contain approximately 26,000 clones, 80% to 90% of them singletons. The starting material was peripheral blood mononuclear cells, obtained before stem cell transplant. These receptors originate from a woman aged 55 to 70 with acute myeloid leukemia. Some clones in this sample may be carry-over from other donors' samples. Each CDR3 is given with its conserved first and last residue. Fields, in order: V gene, clone size, J gene, D gene, CDR3 protein, CDR3 DNA. D genes are given only for firm matches. Clone size, where shown, is once, few, many, or a class for clones that have expanded.

v_call: TRBV2
clone_size: NA
j_call: TRBJ2-1
d_call: NA
cdr3_aa: CASRDRSSYNEQFF
cdr3_nt: TGTGCCAGCAGAGACAGGAGCTCCTACAATGAGCAGTTCTTC

v_call: TRBV2
clone_size: NA
j_call: TRBJ1-3
d_call: NA
cdr3_aa: CASSVYKGNTIYF
cdr3_nt: TGTGCCAGCAGTGTATACAAGGGAAACACCATATATTTT

v_call: TRBV9
clone_size: few
j_call: TRBJ1-3
d_call: TRBD1
cdr3_aa: CASSGDRSGNTIYF
cdr3_nt: TGTGCCAGCAGCGGGGACAGGTCTGGAAACACCATATATTTT

v_call: TRBV13
clone_size: NA
j_call: TRBJ1-4
d_call: TRBD1
cdr3_aa: CASSRTQGAFEKLFF
cdr3_nt: TGTGCCAGCAGCCGGACCCAGGGGGCATTTGAAAAACTGTTTTTT

v_call: TRBV10-3
clone_size: NA
j_call: TRBJ2-5
d_call: NA
cdr3_aa: CAISERAPYQETQYF
cdr3_nt: TGTGCCATCAGTGAGCGGGCACCGTACCAAGAGACCCAGTACTTC

v_call: TRBV28
clone_size: NA
j_call: TRBJ2-7
d_call: NA
cdr3_aa: CASSFSPGRQSSYEQYF
cdr3_nt: TGTGCCAGCAGTTTTTCGCCGGGACGTCAGAGCTCCTACGAGCAGTACTTC

v_call: TRBV7-6
clone_size: NA
j_call: TRBJ2-6
d_call: NA
cdr3_aa: CASSSQAAGANVLTF
cdr3_nt: TGTGCCAGCAGCTCTCAGGCCGCTGGGGCCAACGTCCTGACTTTC

v_call: TRBV5-6
clone_size: NA
j_call: TRBJ2-7
d_call: NA
cdr3_aa: CASSSGERSPYEQYF
cdr3_nt: TGTGCCAGCAGCTCTGGCGAGAGGTCACCCTACGAGCAGTACTTC

v_call: TRBV19
clone_size: NA
j_call: TRBJ1-1
d_call: TRBD1
cdr3_aa: CASSPQGLGTEAFF
cdr3_nt: TGTGCCAGTAGTCCACAGGGGTTGGGCACTGAAGCTTTCTTT

v_call: TRBV28
clone_size: NA
j_call: TRBJ2-6
d_call: TRBD1
cdr3_aa: CASGLEGAVTGANVLTF
cdr3_nt: TGTGCCAGCGGCCTTGAGGGGGCGGTAACTGGGGCCAACGTCCTGACTTTC

v_call: TRBV2
clone_size: NA
j_call: TRBJ2-2
d_call: TRBD2
cdr3_aa: CASRPLAGGAGELFF
cdr3_nt: TGTGCCAGCAGGCCCCTAGCGGGAGGGGCCGGGGAGCTGTTTTTT

v_call: TRBV2
clone_size: NA
j_call: TRBJ1-6
d_call: NA
cdr3_aa: CASSEESGRNSPLHF
cdr3_nt: TGTGCCAGCAGTGAAGAATCAGGTAGAAATTCACCCCTCCACTTT

v_call: TRBV7-9
clone_size: NA
j_call: TRBJ1-1
d_call: TRBD1
cdr3_aa: CASSWGTGMNTEAFF
cdr3_nt: TGTGCCAGCAGCTGGGGGACAGGAATGAACACTGAAGCTTTCTTT

v_call: TRBV7-8
clone_size: NA
j_call: TRBJ1-2
d_call: NA
cdr3_aa: CASSLAGLNYGYTF
cdr3_nt: TGTGCCAGCAGCTTAGCGGGACTTAACTATGGCTACACCTTC

v_call: TRBV27
clone_size: NA
j_call: TRBJ2-2
d_call: TRBD2
cdr3_aa: CASRPFSSGGAGGELFF
cdr3_nt: TGTGCCAGCAGACCCTTCTCTAGCGGGGGGGCCGGCGGGGAGCTGTTTTTT

v_call: TRBV11-3
clone_size: NA
j_call: TRBJ2-7
d_call: NA
cdr3_aa: CASSSDGRDYEQYF
cdr3_nt: TGTGCCAGCAGCTCTGACGGTAGGGACTACGAGCAGTACTTC

v_call: TRBV11-2
clone_size: NA
j_call: TRBJ1-1
d_call: NA
cdr3_aa: CASSSRPILGATEAFF
cdr3_nt: TGTGCCAGCAGCTCCCGGCCGATACTCGGGGCCACTGAAGCTTTCTTT

v_call: TRBV19
clone_size: NA
j_call: TRBJ2-4
d_call: TRBD2
cdr3_aa: CASSRSAGVQNIQYF
cdr3_nt: TGTGCCAGTAGCCGATCGGCGGGAGTACAAAACATTCAGTACTTC

v_call: TRBV19
clone_size: NA
j_call: TRBJ1-2
d_call: NA
cdr3_aa: CASSIGWPPNYGYTF
cdr3_nt: TGTGCCAGTAGTATAGGGTGGCCCCCTAACTATGGCTACACCTTC

v_call: TRBV6-1
clone_size: once
j_call: TRBJ1-2
d_call: NA
cdr3_aa: CASRGDAATIGYTF
cdr3_nt: TGTGCCAGCAGGGGGGACGCCGCCACTATTGGCTACACCTTC

v_call: TRBV11-3
clone_size: NA
j_call: TRBJ2-2
d_call: TRBD1
cdr3_aa: CASSPTGGWNTGELFF
cdr3_nt: TGTGCCAGCAGCCCGACAGGGGGCTGGAACACCGGGGAGCTGTTTTTT

v_call: TRBV7-7
clone_size: NA
j_call: TRBJ2-2
d_call: NA
cdr3_aa: CASSLAGQENTGELFF
cdr3_nt: TGTGCTAGCAGCTTAGCGGGACAGGAAAACACCGGGGAGCTGTTTTTT

v_call: TRBV4-3
clone_size: NA
j_call: TRBJ2-7
d_call: NA
cdr3_aa: CASSQKRQAWNEQYF
cdr3_nt: TGCGCCAGCAGCCAAAAGCGTCAGGCCTGGAACGAGCAGTACTTC

v_call: TRBV19
clone_size: NA
j_call: TRBJ2-7
d_call: NA
cdr3_aa: CASSTQGVPYEQYF
cdr3_nt: TGTGCCAGTAGCACACAGGGAGTCCCCTACGAGCAGTACTTC

v_call: TRBV6-5
clone_size: NA
j_call: TRBJ1-3
d_call: NA
cdr3_aa: CASSYWGSYTIYF
cdr3_nt: TGTGCCAGCAGTTACTGGGGTTCGTACACCATATATTTT

v_call: TRBV7-9
clone_size: NA
j_call: TRBJ1-2
d_call: NA
cdr3_aa: CASSFPSQGGGGYTF
cdr3_nt: TGTGCCAGCAGCTTCCCTTCCCAGGGTGGCGGTGGCTACACCTTC

v_call: TRBV19
clone_size: few
j_call: TRBJ1-3
d_call: TRBD1
cdr3_aa: CASRRTGGTGNTIYF
cdr3_nt: TGTGCCAGTAGGAGGACAGGGGGCACTGGAAACACCATATATTTT

v_call: TRBV9
clone_size: NA
j_call: TRBJ2-5
d_call: NA
cdr3_aa: CASSVGREETQYF
cdr3_nt: TGTGCCAGCAGCGTAGGCAGGGAAGAGACCCAGTACTTC

v_call: TRBV15
clone_size: NA
j_call: TRBJ2-7
d_call: NA
cdr3_aa: CATSPETGSSYEQYF
cdr3_nt: TGTGCCACCAGCCCGGAAACAGGGAGCTCCTACGAGCAGTACTTC

v_call: TRBV5-1
clone_size: NA
j_call: TRBJ2-3
d_call: TRBD1
cdr3_aa: CASSLAGQGADTQYF
cdr3_nt: TGCGCCAGCAGCTTGGCCGGGCAGGGGGCAGATACGCAGTATTTT

v_call: TRBV4-3
clone_size: NA
j_call: TRBJ1-1
d_call: NA
cdr3_aa: CASSHILSDWRSEAFF
cdr3_nt: TGCGCCAGCAGCCATATACTTTCGGACTGGAGGTCTGAAGCTTTCTTT

v_call: TRBV5-4
clone_size: NA
j_call: TRBJ2-1
d_call: TRBD2
cdr3_aa: CASSQPGLADNEQFF
cdr3_nt: TGTGCCAGCAGCCAGCCCGGACTAGCCGACAATGAGCAGTTCTTC

v_call: TRBV6-5
clone_size: NA
j_call: TRBJ1-1
d_call: NA
cdr3_aa: CASRDGGNTEAFF
cdr3_nt: TGTGCCAGCAGGGACGGGGGGAACACTGAAGCTTTCTTT

v_call: TRBV6-4
clone_size: few
j_call: TRBJ2-3
d_call: TRBD1
cdr3_aa: CASSGTATSTDTQYF
cdr3_nt: TGTGCCAGCAGCGGGACAGCCACAAGCACAGATACGCAGTATTTT

v_call: TRBV7-9
clone_size: NA
j_call: TRBJ1-2
d_call: NA
cdr3_aa: CASTETRVNYGYTF
cdr3_nt: TGTGCCAGCACCGAAACGCGGGTTAACTATGGCTACACCTTC

v_call: TRBV7-2
clone_size: NA
j_call: TRBJ1-2
d_call: NA
cdr3_aa: CASSLLGNRGYTF
cdr3_nt: TGTGCCAGCAGCTTATTGGGCAACCGTGGCTACACCTTC

v_call: TRBV19
clone_size: NA
j_call: TRBJ2-7
d_call: TRBD2
cdr3_aa: CASSMGGKYEQYF
cdr3_nt: TGTGCCAGTAGTATGGGGGGGAAGTACGAGCAGTACTTC

v_call: TRBV6-5
clone_size: NA
j_call: TRBJ2-6
d_call: NA
cdr3_aa: CASSGVTGANVLTF
cdr3_nt: TGTGCCAGCAGTGGGGTGACAGGGGCCAACGTCCTGACTTTC

v_call: TRBV5-4
clone_size: NA
j_call: TRBJ2-1
d_call: NA
cdr3_aa: CASTSGLPENEQFF
cdr3_nt: TGTGCCAGCACCTCGGGACTCCCCGAGAATGAGCAGTTCTTC

v_call: TRBV10-3
clone_size: few
j_call: TRBJ1-4
d_call: NA
cdr3_aa: CAISPLGTNEKLFF
cdr3_nt: TGTGCCATCAGTCCTCTTGGGACTAATGAAAAACTGTTTTTT

v_call: TRBV29-1
clone_size: NA
j_call: TRBJ1-6
d_call: TRBD1
cdr3_aa: CSVKTGGNNSPLHF
cdr3_nt: TGCAGCGTAAAGACAGGGGGTAACAATTCACCCCTCCACTTT

v_call: TRBV27
clone_size: NA
j_call: TRBJ1-4
d_call: NA
cdr3_aa: CASSPYRATNEKLFF
cdr3_nt: TGTGCCAGCAGTCCCTACAGGGCAACTAATGAAAAACTGTTTTTT

v_call: TRBV25-1
clone_size: NA
j_call: TRBJ2-5
d_call: NA
cdr3_aa: CASSDGGRRGTQYF
cdr3_nt: TGTGCCAGCAGTGATGGGGGGAGGCGCGGGACCCAGTACTTC

v_call: TRBV7-7
clone_size: few
j_call: TRBJ1-4
d_call: NA
cdr3_aa: CASSLRQNEKLFF
cdr3_nt: TGTGCTAGCAGCTTACGACAGAATGAAAAACTGTTTTTT

v_call: TRBV4-1
clone_size: NA
j_call: TRBJ2-3
d_call: NA
cdr3_aa: CASSQEGTTQYF
cdr3_nt: TGCGCCAGCAGCCAAGAAGGGACTACGCAGTATTTT

v_call: TRBV9
clone_size: NA
j_call: TRBJ1-2
d_call: NA
cdr3_aa: CASSVGRDYGYTF
cdr3_nt: TGTGCCAGCAGCGTAGGCAGGGACTATGGCTACACCTTC

v_call: TRBV2
clone_size: NA
j_call: TRBJ1-2
d_call: TRBD1
cdr3_aa: CASSATGTNYGYTF
cdr3_nt: TGTGCCAGCAGTGCGACAGGGACTAACTATGGCTACACCTTC

v_call: TRBV7-2
clone_size: NA
j_call: TRBJ1-4
d_call: NA
cdr3_aa: CASSLAGQGWEKLFF
cdr3_nt: TGTGCCAGCAGCTTAGCGGGGCAGGGTTGGGAAAAACTGTTTTTT

v_call: TRBV27
clone_size: NA
j_call: TRBJ1-1
d_call: NA
cdr3_aa: CASSLSRRWGGNTEAFF
cdr3_nt: TGTGCCAGCAGTTTATCGAGACGGTGGGGTGGGAACACTGAAGCTTTCTTT

v_call: TRBV29-1
clone_size: NA
j_call: TRBJ1-3
d_call: NA
cdr3_aa: CSVDPDSSGNTIYF
cdr3_nt: TGCAGCGTTGACCCGGACAGCTCTGGAAACACCATATATTTT

v_call: TRBV7-2
clone_size: once
j_call: TRBJ1-2
d_call: TRBD1
cdr3_aa: CASSAGTGRYGYTF
cdr3_nt: TGTGCCAGCAGCGCAGGGACAGGGCGCTATGGCTACACCTTC